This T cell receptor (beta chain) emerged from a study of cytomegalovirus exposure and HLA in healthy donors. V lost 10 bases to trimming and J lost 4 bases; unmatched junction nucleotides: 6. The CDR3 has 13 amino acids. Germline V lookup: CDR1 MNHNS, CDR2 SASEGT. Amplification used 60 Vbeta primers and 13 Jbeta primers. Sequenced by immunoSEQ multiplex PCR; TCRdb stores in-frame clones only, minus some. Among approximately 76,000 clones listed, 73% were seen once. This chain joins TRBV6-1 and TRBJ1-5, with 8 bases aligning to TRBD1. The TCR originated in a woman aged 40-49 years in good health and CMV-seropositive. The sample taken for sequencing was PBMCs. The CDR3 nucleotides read TGTGCCACCCGGACAGGGTTAAATCAGCCCCAGCATTTT. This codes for CATRTGLNQPQHF.